Described below is a single TCR beta chain sequence and its context. The antigen is not known. The PCR used 60 Vbeta and 13 Jbeta primers. Method: immunoSEQ multiplex PCR; TCRdb's copy keeps in-frame clones and lacks some. The top ten hold around 0.23% of the sample, which has 200,000 to 250,000 clones, about 85% seen once. CDR3 length: 12 residues. V lost 3 bases to trimming and J lost 9 bases, with 9 bases between them. The V gene's germline CDR1 is LNHNV and CDR2 YYDKDF (reference sequence). The sample comes from a study of cytomegalovirus exposure and HLA in healthy donors. Study-wide points: Most subjects' HLA-A and HLA-B alleles were reportedly predicted from TCR beta sequences. Productive status was seen about 87% or about 30% of the time for most TCR beta V segments in an earlier analysis. As confirmed in vitro, a few CMV-associated chains were specific for CMV antigens. In a later analysis, at a false discovery rate of 0.05, 15,000 to 20,000 TCR beta sequences were associated with HLA alleles.

This TCR came from a girl between 2 and 10 years old in good health and CMV-seronegative. The sequenced sample was PBMCs. The V call is TRBV15, the J call TRBJ2-1, with D maybe TRBD1 (5 bases). The DNA of the CDR3 is TGTGCCACCAGCAGCGAAAGGGGTGAGCAGTTCTTC. This gives the protein CATSSERGEQFF.